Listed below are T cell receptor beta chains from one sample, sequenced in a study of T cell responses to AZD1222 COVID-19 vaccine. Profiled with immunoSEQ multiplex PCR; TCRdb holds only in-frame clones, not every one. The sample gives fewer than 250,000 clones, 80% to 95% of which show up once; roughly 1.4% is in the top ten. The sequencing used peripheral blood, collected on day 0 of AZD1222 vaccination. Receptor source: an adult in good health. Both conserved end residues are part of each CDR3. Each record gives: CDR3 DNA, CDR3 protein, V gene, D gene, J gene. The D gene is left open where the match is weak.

DNA: TGTGCCAGCAGTGTTGGAGGCAATGGCTATGGCTACACCTTC
CDR3: CASSVGGNGYGYTF
V: TRBV6-2/TRBV6-3
D: .
J: TRBJ1-2

DNA: TGTGCCAGCAGCTTCGACAGGAATAATCAGCCCCAGCATTTT
CDR3: CASSFDRNNQPQHF
V: TRBV21-1
D: .
J: TRBJ1-5

DNA: TGCGCCAGCAGCTTGAACGGGGGGGACTACAATGAGCAGTTCTTC
CDR3: CASSLNGGDYNEQFF
V: TRBV5-1
D: TRBD2
J: TRBJ2-1

DNA: TGTGCCAGCAGTTACTCCGGGACACCCTACTATGGCTACACCTTC
CDR3: CASSYSGTPYYGYTF
V: TRBV6-5
D: .
J: TRBJ1-2

DNA: TGCGCCAGCAGCATATCCGGACAGGTAGCAACCGGGGAGCTGTTTTTT
CDR3: CASSISGQVATGELFF
V: TRBV5-1
D: TRBD1
J: TRBJ2-2

DNA: TGTGCCAGCAGCCAAGGCGGACAGAGGAACACCGGGGAGCTGTTTTTT
CDR3: CASSQGGQRNTGELFF
V: TRBV3-1/TRBV3-2
D: .
J: TRBJ2-2

DNA: TGTGCCAGCAGTTCGGGGCCGACGATCACTATGGGCTACACCTTC
CDR3: CASSSGPTITMGYTF
V: TRBV6-2/TRBV6-3
D: .
J: TRBJ1-2

DNA: TGTGCCAGCAGTGGGGGTGGTGTCAGCTCCTACAATGAGCAGTTCTTC
CDR3: CASSGGGVSSYNEQFF
V: TRBV25-1
D: .
J: TRBJ2-1

DNA: TGTGCCAGCAGCCGAACCCGGGGGAAAACTGAAGCTTTCTTT
CDR3: CASSRTRGKTEAFF
V: TRBV27
D: .
J: TRBJ1-1

DNA: TGTGCCACCACAGGATCGGGACATACAAACACCGGGGAGCTGTTTTTT
CDR3: CATTGSGHTNTGELFF
V: TRBV10-3
D: .
J: TRBJ2-2

DNA: TGCGCCAGCAGCACCCGGGACACCACCCACGGGGGCTACACCTTC
CDR3: CASSTRDTTHGGYTF
V: TRBV5-1
D: .
J: TRBJ1-2

DNA: TGTGCCAGCTCCCCAGGAGGGGGCCCGGCCCCTGAAGCTTTCTTT
CDR3: CASSPGGGPAPEAFF
V: TRBV27
D: TRBD1
J: TRBJ1-1

DNA: TGTGCCAGCAGTGCAGTGAACACTGAAGCTTTCTTT
CDR3: CASSAVNTEAFF
V: TRBV2
D: .
J: TRBJ1-1

DNA: TGTGCCAGCAGCTCGGGGGGCGGCTCCTACAATGAGCAGTTCTTC
CDR3: CASSSGGGSYNEQFF
V: TRBV5-4
D: .
J: TRBJ2-1

DNA: TGTGCCAGCAGCCTACTAGCGGGGAGACAAGAGACCCAGTACTTC
CDR3: CASSLLAGRQETQYF
V: TRBV6-5
D: TRBD2
J: TRBJ2-5

DNA: TGCGCCAGCAGCTTGAGTTCGGGAGTTATAGGTAATGAGCAGTTCTTC
CDR3: CASSLSSGVIGNEQFF
V: TRBV5-1
D: .
J: TRBJ2-1